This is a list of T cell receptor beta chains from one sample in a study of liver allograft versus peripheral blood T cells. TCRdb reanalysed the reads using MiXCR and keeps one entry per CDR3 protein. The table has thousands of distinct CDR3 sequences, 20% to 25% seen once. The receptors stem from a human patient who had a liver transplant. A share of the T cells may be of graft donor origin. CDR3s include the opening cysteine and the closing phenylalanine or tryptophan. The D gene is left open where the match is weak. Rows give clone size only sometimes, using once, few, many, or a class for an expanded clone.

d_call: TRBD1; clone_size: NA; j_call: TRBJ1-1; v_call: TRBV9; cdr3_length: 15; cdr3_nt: TGTGCCAGCAGCGTAAGCCGGGACAGGGGCACTGAAGCTTTCTTT; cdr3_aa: CASSVSRDRGTEAFF
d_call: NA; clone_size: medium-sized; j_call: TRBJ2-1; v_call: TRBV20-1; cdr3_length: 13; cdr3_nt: TGCAGCCCGGACGGAAGCTCCTACAATGAGCAGTTCTTC; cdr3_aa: CSPDGSSYNEQFF
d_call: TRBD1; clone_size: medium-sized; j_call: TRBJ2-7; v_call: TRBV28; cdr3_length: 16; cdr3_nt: TGTGCCAGCAGTTTTAATCCGGGACAGGCCTCTAACAAGCAGTACTTC; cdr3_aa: CASSFNPGQASNKQYF
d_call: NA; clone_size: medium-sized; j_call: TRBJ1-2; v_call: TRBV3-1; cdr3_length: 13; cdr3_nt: TGTGCCAGCAGCCATACGACAGAGTATGGCTACACCTTC; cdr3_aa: CASSHTTEYGYTF
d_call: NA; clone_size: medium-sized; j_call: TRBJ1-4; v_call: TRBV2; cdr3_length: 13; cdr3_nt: TGTGCCAGCAGTGACGGTGTTAATGAAAAACTGTTTTTT; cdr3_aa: CASSDGVNEKLFF
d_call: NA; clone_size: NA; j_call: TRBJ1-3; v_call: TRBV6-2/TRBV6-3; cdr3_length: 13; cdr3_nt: TGTGCCAGCCGGTACGACTCTGGAAACACCATATATTTT; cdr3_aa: CASRYDSGNTIYF
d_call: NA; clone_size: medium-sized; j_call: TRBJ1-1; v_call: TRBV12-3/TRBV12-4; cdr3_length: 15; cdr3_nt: TGTGCCAGCAGTGCCAAGGGACGGTTGAACACTGAAGCTTTCTTT; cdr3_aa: CASSAKGRLNTEAFF
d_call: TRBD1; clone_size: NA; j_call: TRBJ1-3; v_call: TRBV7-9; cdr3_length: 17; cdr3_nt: TGTGCCAGCAGCCGATGGACAGGGGTGGACTCTGGAAACACCATATATTTT; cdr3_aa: CASSRWTGVDSGNTIYF
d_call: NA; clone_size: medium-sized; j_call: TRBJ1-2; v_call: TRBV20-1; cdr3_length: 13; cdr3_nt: TGCAGTGCTAGGAAGCCGGGGGCGGATGGCTACACCTTC; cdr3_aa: CSARKPGADGYTF
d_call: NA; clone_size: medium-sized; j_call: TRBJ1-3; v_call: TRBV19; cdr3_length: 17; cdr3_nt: TGTGCCAGTAGTATATGGGCAGGGAAGGCGGCTGGAAACACCATATATTTT; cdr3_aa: CASSIWAGKAAGNTIYF
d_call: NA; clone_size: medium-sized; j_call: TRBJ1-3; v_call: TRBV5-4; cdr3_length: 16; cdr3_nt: TGTGCCAGCAGCTTGGATGGGACTCGCTCTGGAAACACCATATATTTT; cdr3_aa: CASSLDGTRSGNTIYF
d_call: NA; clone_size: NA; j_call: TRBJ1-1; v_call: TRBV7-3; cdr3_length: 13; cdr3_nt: TGTGCCAGCAGCCCACGGGGTCCCACTGAAGCTTTCTTT; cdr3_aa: CASSPRGPTEAFF
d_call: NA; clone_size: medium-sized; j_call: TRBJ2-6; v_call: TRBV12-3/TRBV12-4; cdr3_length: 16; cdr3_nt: TGTGCCAGCAGTTCCGGACGGCACTCTGGGGCCAACGTCCTGACTTTC; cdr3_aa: CASSSGRHSGANVLTF
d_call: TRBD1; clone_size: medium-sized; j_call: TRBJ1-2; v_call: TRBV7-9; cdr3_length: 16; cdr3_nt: TGTGCCAGCAGCTTAGGGGGGGGACAGGCGAACTATGGCTACACCTTC; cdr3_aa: CASSLGGGQANYGYTF
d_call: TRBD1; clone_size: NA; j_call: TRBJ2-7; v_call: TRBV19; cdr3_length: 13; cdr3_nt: TGTGCTACGGGGAAACAGGGGGCTGGTGAGCAGTACTTC; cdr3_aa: CATGKQGAGEQYF
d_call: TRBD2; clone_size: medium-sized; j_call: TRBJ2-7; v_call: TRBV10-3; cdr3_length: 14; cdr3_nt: TGTGCCATCAGTGAAGGGAGGGATGCCTACGAGCAGTACTTC; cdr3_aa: CAISEGRDAYEQYF
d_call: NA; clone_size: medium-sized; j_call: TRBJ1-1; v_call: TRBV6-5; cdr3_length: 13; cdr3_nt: TGTGCCAGCAGTTACTCCCGTAGGACTGAAGCTTTCTTT; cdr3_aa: CASSYSRRTEAFF
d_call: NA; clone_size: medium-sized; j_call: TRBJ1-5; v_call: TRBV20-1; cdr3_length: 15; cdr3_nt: TGCAGTGCGAGGGCCCCCTGGGAAGGCAATCAGCCCCAGCATTTT; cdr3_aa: CSARAPWEGNQPQHF
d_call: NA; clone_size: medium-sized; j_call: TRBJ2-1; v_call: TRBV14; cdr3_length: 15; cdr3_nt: TGTGCCAGCAGCCAAGTGAGACAGTACTACAATGAGCAGTTCTTC; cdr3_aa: CASSQVRQYYNEQFF
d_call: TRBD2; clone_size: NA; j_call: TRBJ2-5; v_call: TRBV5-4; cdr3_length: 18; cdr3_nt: TGTGCCAGCAGCCCGGGGACTAGCGGGGGGGCGGTTGGAGAGACCCAGTACTTC; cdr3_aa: CASSPGTSGGAVGETQYF
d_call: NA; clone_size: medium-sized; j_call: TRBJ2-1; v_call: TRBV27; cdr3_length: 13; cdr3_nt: TGTGCCAGCAGTCTGTACGGGAGAGCGGAGCAGTTCTTC; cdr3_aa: CASSLYGRAEQFF
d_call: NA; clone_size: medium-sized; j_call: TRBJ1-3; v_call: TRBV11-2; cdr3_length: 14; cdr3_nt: TGTGCCAGCAGCTTCACGCGGGGGAGCGACACCATATATTTT; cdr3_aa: CASSFTRGSDTIYF
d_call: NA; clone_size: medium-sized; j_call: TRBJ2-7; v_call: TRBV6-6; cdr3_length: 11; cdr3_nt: TGTGCCAGCAGTTACTCGAGCGAGCAGTACTTC; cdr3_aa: CASSYSSEQYF